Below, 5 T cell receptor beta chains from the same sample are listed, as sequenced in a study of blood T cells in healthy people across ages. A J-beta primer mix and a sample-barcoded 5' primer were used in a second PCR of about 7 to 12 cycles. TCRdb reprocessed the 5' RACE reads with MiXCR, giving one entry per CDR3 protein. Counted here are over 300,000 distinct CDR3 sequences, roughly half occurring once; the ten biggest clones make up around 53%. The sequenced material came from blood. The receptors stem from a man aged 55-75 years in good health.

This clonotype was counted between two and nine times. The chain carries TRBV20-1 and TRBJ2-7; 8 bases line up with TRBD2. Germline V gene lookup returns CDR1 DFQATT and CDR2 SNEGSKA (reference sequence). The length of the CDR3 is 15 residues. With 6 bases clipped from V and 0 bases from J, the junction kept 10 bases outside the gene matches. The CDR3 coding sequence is TGCAGTGCCGTTACGACGGGGGGGGTCTCCTACGAGCAGTACTTC. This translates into CSAVTTGGVSYEQYF.

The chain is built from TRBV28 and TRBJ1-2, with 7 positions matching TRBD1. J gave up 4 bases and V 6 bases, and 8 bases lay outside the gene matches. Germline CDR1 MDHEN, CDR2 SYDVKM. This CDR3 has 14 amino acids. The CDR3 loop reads CASRPGQGGYGYTF. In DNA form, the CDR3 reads TGTGCCAGCAGGCCAGGCCAGGGGGGCTATGGCTACACCTTC.

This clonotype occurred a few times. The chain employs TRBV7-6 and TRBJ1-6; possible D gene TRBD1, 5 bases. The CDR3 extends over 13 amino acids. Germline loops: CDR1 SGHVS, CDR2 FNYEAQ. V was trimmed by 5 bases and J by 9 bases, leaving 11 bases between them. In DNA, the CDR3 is TGTGCCAGCAGCGGAGAAGGGGCTTCACCCCTCCACTTT. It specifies CASSGEGASPLHF.

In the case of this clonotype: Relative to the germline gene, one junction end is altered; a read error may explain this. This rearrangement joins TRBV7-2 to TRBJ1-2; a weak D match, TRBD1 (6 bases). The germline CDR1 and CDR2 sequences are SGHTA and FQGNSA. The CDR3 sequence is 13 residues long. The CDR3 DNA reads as TGTGCCAGCAGGCCTACAGGGTTCTATGGCCACACCTTC. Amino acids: CASRPTGFYGHTF.

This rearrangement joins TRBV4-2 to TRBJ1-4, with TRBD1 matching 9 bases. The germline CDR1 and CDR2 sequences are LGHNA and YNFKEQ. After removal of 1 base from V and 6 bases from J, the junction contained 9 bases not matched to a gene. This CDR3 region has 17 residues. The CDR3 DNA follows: TGTGCCAGCAGCCAAGCATCAACAGACAGGGGGGATGAAAAACTGTTTTTT. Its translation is CASSQASTDRGDEKLFF.